This T cell receptor (beta chain) comes out of a study of long-term antiretroviral therapy in people with HIV. This CDR3 has 13 amino acids. Per germline, CDR1 SGHKS and CDR2 YYEKEE (reference sequence). The V gene lost 9 bases and the J gene lost 8 bases, with 17 bases spanning the gap. An immunoSEQ assay, version v3.0, was performed at survey level. The method was immunoSEQ multiplex PCR; TCRdb's version includes in-frame clones alone and lacks a portion of them. This sample has about 24,000 clones; 81% occur once, and the top ten carry around 6.2%. The chain recombines TRBV5-5 with TRBJ1-4; D gene ambiguous. The clonotype was recovered from a man aged 25-45 years with HIV. This sample comprised unsorted PBMCs, obtained 4.4 years after starting antiretroviral therapy. CDR3 in DNA: TGTGCCACAAGCCGGGCGTCAGGCGAAAAACTGTTTTTT. Residues: CATSRASGEKLFF.